This entry describes one TCR beta chain. Described time point: newly diagnosed GD, antithyroid drugs for less than 3 months. Making the TCR library involved RNA that had been extracted from PBMCs. The diagnosis of Graves' disease used American Thyroid Association guidelines. The sample originates from a study of regulatory T cells in long-lasting Graves disease. Construction of TCR beta libraries relied on iRepertoire HTBI primers and on Arm-PCR targeting CDR3 regions. TCRdb fed the multiplex PCR reads into MiXCR, producing one record per CDR3 protein. The sample carries about 560,000 distinct CDR3 sequences, roughly 15% recorded once. The CDR3 is 15 residues long. CDR1 is SEHNR and CDR2 is FQNEAQ in the germline V gene (reference sequence). Losses at the gene ends were 1 base for V and 4 bases for J; bases not matched to a gene: 6. These data are also associated with another study on T cells in Graves' hyperthyroidism and ophthalmopathy.

The source material was peripheral blood mononuclear cells (PBMCs), sampled at new diagnosis, from a patient treated with antithyroid drugs. V is TRBV7-9 and J is TRBJ1-1; 7 bases line up with TRBD1. The clonotype originates from a man younger than 35 with Graves disease. CDR3 in amino acids: CASSLVAGGSTEAFF. The CDR3 DNA sequence: TGTGCCAGCAGCTTAGTTGCAGGGGGTAGCACTGAAGCTTTCTTT.